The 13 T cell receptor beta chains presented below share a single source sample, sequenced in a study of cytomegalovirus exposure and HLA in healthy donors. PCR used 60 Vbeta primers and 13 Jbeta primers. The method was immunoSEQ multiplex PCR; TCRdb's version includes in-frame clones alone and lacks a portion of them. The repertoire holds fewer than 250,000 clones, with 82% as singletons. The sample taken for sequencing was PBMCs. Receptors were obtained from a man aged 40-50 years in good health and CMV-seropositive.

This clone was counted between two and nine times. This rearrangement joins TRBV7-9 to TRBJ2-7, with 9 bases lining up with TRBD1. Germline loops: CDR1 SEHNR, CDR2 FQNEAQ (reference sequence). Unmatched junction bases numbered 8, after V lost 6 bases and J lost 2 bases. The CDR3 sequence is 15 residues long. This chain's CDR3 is CASSRTGGPTYEQYF. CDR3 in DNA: TGTGCCAGCAGTCGTACAGGGGGCCCAACCTACGAGCAGTACTTC.

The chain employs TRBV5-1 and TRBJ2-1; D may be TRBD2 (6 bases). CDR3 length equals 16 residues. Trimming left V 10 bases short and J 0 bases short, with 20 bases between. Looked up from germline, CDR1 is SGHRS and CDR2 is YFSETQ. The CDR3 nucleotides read TGCGCCCCCCCTGCAGGCGGGGCAAGCTCCTACAATGAGCAGTTCTTC. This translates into CAPPAGGASSYNEQFF. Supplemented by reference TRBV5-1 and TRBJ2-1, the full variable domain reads KAGVTQTPRYLIKTRGQQVTLSCSPISGHRSVSWYQQTPGQGLQFLFEYFSETQRNKGNFPGRFSGRQFSNSRSEMNVSTLELGDSALYLCAPPAGGASSYNEQFFGPGTRLTVL.

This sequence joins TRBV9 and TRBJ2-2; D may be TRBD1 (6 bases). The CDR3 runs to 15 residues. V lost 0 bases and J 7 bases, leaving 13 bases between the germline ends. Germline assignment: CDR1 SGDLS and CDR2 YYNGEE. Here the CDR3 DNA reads TGTGCCAGCAGCGTAGGAGCAGGGGACGGCGGGGAGCTGTTTTTT. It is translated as CASSVGAGDGGELFF.

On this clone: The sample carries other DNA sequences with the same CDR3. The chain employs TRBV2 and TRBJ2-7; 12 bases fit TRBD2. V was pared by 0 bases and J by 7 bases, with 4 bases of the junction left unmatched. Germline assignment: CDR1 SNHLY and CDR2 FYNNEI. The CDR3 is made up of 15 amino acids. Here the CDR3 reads CASSEAGLAGKEQYF. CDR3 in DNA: TGTGCCAGCAGTGAAGCGGGACTAGCGGGTAAAGAGCAGTACTTC.

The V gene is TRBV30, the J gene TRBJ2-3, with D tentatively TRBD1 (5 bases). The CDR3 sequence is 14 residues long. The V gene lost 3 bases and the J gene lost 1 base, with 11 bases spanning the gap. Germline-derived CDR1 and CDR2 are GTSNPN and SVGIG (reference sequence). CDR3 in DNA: TGTGCCTGGAGGAACACAGGAGGCACAGATACGCAGTATTTT. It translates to CAWRNTGGTDTQYF.

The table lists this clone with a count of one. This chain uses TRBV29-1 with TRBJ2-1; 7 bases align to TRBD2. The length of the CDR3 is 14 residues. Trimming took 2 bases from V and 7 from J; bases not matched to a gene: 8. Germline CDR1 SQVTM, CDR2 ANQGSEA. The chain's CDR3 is CSVEQGLPRNEQFF. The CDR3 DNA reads TGCAGCGTTGAACAGGGACTACCTCGGAATGAGCAGTTCTTC.

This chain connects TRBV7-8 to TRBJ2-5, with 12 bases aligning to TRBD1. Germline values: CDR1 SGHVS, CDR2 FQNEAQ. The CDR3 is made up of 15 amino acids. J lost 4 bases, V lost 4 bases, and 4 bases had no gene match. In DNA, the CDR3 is TGTGCCAGCAGCTCCTGGGACAGGGGGCGAGAGACCCAGTACTTC. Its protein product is CASSSWDRGRETQYF.

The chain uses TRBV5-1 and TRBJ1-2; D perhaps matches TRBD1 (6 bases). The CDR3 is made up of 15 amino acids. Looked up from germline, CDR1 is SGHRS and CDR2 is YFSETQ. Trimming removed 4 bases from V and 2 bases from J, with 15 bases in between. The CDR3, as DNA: TGCGCCAGCAGCACTCGACAGGCGACGAACTATGGCTACACCTTC. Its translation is CASSTRQATNYGYTF.

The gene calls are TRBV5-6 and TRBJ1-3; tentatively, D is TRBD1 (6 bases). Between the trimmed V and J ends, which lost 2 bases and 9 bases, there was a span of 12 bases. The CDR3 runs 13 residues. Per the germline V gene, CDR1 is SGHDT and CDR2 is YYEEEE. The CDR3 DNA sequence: TGTGCCAGCAGCTTATACAGGGTAGTCACCATATATTTT. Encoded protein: CASSLYRVVTIYF. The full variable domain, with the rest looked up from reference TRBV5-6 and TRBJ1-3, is DAGVTQSPTHLIKTRGQQVTLRCSPKSGHDTVSWYQQALGQGPQFIFQYYEEEERQRGNFPDRFSGHQFPNYSSELNVNALLLGDSALYLCASSLYRVVTIYFGEGSWLTVV.

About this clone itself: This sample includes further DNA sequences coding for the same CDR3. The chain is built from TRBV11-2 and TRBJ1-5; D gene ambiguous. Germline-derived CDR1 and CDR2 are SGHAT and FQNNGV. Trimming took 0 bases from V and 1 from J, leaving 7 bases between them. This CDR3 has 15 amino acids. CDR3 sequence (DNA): TGTGCCAGCAGCTTAGATCGCGGCAGCAATCAGCCCCAGCATTTT. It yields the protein CASSLDRGSNQPQHF.

This CDR3 reads CASSFTTSRSTIYF. CDR3 DNA sequence: TGTGCCAGCAGTTTTACTACGTCCCGGAGCACCATATATTTT. J is TRBJ1-3 and V is TRBV6-5; D not resolved. This CDR3 contains 14 residues. Germline CDR1 MNHEY, CDR2 SVGAGI. V was pared by 4 bases and J by 9 bases, with 16 bases between.

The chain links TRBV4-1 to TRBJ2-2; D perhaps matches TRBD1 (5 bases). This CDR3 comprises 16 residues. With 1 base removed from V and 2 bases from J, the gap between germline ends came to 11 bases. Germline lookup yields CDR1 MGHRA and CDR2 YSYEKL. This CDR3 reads CASSQGGRANTGELFF. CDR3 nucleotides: TGCGCCAGCAGCCAAGGTGGCAGGGCAAACACCGGGGAGCTGTTTTTT.

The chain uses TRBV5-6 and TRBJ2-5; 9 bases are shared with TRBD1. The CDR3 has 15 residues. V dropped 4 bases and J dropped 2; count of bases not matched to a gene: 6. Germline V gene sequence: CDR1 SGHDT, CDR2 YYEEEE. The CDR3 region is CASSPGTGLQETQYF. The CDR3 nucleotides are TGTGCCAGCAGCCCCGGGACAGGGCTACAAGAGACCCAGTACTTC.